This T cell receptor beta chain was sequenced during a study of cytomegalovirus exposure and HLA in healthy donors. The study sampled nominally healthy donors, though unrecorded immune exposures were likely. Note on this clone: One end of the junction is discordant with germline, which a read error may explain.

PCR amplification relied on 60 Vbeta primers (plus 13 Jbeta primers). Assay used: immunoSEQ multiplex PCR; TCRdb lists only in-frame clones, some missing. This sample contains 65,000 to 95,000 clones. Germline CDR1 reads SGHNT; CDR2 reads YYREEE (reference sequence). This CDR3 comprises 16 residues. Sequences were obtained from PBMCs. This TCR was sampled from a female donor in good health and CMV-seropositive. The chain links TRBV5-4 to TRBJ2-1, with D possibly TRBD1 on 5 matching bases. CDR3 sequence: CASSLGSQGSDNELVF. Here the CDR3 DNA reads TGTGCCAGCAGCTTGGGTTCTCAGGGTTCTGACAATGAGCTGGTCTTC.